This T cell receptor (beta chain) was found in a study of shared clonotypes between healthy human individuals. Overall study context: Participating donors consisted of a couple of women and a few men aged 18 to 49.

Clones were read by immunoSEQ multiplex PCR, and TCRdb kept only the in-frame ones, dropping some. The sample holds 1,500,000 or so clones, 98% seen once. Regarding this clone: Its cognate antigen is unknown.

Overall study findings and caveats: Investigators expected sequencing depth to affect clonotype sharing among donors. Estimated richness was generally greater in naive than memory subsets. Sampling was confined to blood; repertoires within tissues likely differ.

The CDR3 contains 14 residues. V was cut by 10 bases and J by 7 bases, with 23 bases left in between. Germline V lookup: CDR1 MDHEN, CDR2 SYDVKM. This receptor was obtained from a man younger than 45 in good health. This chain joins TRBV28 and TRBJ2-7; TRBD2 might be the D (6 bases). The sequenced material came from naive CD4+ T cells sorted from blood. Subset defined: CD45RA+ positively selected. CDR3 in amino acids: CATLRGLPTWEQYF. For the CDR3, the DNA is TGTGCCACCCTACGGGGACTTCCGACATGGGAGCAGTACTTC.